The clone carrying this TCR beta chain was seen repeatedly, ten times or more. This sample was taken from a study of T-cell reconstitution after alpha-beta-depleted transplantation in children. TCRbeta library preparation incorporated unique molecular identifiers. In TCRdb, the PCR reads were re-called with MiXCR into one record per CDR3 protein. The table records some 250,000 distinct CDR3 sequences, 12% of them present only once. In germline, CDR1 is MDHEN, CDR2 SYDVKM. V was trimmed by 5 bases and J by 2 bases, leaving 12 bases between them. CDR3 length: 14 residues. The chain is built from TRBV28 and TRBJ1-1; D remains unclear. This receptor was taken from a human donor who donated a stem cell graft to a child with acute lymphoblastic leukemia. The sample consisted of PBMCs from the stem cell graft donor, taken from the stem cell graft. CDR3 in DNA: TGTGCCAGCAGTCCCTCCCACACTAACACTGAAGCTTTCTTT. Translation gives CASSPSHTNTEAFF.